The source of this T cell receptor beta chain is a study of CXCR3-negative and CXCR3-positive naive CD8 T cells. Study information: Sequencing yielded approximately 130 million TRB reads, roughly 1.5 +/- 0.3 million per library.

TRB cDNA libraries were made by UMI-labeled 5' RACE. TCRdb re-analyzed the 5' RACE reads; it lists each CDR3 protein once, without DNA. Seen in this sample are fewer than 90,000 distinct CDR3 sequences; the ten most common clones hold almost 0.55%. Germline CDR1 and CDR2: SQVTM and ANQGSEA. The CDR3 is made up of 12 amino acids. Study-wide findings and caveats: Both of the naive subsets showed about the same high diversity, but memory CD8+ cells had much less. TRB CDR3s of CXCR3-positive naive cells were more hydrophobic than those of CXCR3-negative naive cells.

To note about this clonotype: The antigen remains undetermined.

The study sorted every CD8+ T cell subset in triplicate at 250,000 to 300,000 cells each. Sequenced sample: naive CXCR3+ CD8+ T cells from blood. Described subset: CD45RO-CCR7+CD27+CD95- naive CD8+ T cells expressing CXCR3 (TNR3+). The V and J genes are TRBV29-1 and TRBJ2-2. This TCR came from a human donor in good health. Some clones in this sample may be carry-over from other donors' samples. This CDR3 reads CSVLPNTGELFF.